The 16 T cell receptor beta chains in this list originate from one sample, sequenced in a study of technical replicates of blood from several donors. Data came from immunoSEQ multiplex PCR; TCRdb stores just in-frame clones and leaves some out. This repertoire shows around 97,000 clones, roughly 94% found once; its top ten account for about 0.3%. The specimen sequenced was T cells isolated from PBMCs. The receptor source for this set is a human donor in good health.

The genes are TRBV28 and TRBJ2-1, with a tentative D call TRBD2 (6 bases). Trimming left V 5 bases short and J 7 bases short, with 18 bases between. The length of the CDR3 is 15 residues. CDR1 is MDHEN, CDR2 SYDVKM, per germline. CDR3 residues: CASSEPPQGGNEQFF. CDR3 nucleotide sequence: TGTGCCAGCAGTGAGCCACCGCAGGGAGGTAATGAGCAGTTCTTC.

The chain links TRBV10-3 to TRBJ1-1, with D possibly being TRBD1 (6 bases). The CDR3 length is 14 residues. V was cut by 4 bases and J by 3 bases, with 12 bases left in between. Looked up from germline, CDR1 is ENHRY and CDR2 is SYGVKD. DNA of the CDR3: TGTGCCATCAGTGGGAGAGCAGGGGACACTGAAGCTTTCTTT. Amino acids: CAISGRAGDTEAFF.

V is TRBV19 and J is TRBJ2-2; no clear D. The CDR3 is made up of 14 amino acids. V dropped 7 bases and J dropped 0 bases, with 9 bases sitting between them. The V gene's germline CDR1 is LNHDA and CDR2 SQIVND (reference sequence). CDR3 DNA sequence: TGTGCCAGTATTAGACAACCGAACACCGGGGAGCTGTTTTTT. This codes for CASIRQPNTGELFF. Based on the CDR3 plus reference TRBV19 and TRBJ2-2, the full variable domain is DGGITQSPKYLFRKEGQNVTLSCEQNLNHDAMYWYRQDPGQGLRLIYYSQIVNDFQKGDIAEGYSVSREKKESFPLTVTSAQKNPTAFYLCASIRQPNTGELFFGEGSRLTVL.

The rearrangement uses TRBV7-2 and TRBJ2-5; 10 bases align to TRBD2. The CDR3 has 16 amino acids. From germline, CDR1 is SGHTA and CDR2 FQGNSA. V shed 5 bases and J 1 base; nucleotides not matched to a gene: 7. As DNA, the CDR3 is TGTGCCAGCAGCCCACTAGCGGGAAGCCCCCAAGAGACCCAGTACTTC. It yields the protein CASSPLAGSPQETQYF.

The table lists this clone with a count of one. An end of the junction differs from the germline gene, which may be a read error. In DNA, the CDR3 is TGTGCCAGCAGTGAAATGGGACTAGGGGACTTC. It codes for CASSEMGLGDF. This chain uses TRBV6-4 with TRBJ2-5; 8 nucleotides match TRBD2. Per germline, CDR1 MRHNA and CDR2 SNTAGT. The CDR3 is 11 residues long.

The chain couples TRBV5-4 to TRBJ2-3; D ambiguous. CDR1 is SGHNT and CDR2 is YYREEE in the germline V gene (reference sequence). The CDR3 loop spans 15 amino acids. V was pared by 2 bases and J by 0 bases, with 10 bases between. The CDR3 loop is CASSFEVVSTDTQYF. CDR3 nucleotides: TGTGCCAGCAGCTTCGAGGTCGTTAGCACAGATACGCAGTATTTT. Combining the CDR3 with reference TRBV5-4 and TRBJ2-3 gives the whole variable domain ETGVTQSPTHLIKTRGQQVTLRCSSQSGHNTVSWYQQALGQGPQFIFQYYREEENGRGNFPPRFSGLQFPNYSSELNVNALELDDSALYLCASSFEVVSTDTQYFGPGTRLTVL.

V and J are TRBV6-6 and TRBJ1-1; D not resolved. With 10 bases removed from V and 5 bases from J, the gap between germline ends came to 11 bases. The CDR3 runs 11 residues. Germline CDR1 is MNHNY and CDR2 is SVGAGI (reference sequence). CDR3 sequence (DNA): TGTGCCACGCAGGAAAATACTGAAGCTTTCTTT. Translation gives CATQENTEAFF.

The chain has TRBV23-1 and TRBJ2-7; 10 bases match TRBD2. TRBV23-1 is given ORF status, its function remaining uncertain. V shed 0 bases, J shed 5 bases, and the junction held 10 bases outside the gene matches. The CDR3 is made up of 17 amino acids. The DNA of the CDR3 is TGCGCCAGCAGTCAATCGATAAGGGGGCTAGCGGGAGACGAGCAGTACTTC. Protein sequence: CASSQSIRGLAGDEQYF.

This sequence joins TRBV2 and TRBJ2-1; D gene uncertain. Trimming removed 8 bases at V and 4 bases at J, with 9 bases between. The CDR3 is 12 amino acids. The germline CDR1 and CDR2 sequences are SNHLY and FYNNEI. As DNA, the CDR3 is TGTGCCAGCGAAACCAGTTACAATGAGCAGTTCTTC. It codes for CASETSYNEQFF.

The CDR3 loop is CASSPGNTEAFF. The CDR3 bases are TGTGCCAGCAGTCCGGGGAACACTGAAGCTTTCTTT. This chain uses TRBV27 with TRBJ1-1; the D is unclear. CDR3 length: 12 amino acids. Germline assignment: CDR1 MNHEY and CDR2 SMNVEV (reference sequence). Trimming removed 5 bases at V and 1 base at J, with 5 bases between.

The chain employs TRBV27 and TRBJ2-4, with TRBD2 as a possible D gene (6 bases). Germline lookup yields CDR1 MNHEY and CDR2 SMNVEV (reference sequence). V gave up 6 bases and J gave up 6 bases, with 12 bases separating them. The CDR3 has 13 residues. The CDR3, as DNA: TGTGCCAGCAGCCCGGGACTCTCAAACATTCAGTACTTC. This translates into CASSPGLSNIQYF.

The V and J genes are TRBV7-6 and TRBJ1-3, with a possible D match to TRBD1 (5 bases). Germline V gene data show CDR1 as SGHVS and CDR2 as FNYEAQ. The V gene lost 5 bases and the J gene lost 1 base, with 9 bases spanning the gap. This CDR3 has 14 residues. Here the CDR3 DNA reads TGTGCCAGCAGCCGGGGGGGATCTGGAAACACCATATATTTT. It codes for CASSRGGSGNTIYF.

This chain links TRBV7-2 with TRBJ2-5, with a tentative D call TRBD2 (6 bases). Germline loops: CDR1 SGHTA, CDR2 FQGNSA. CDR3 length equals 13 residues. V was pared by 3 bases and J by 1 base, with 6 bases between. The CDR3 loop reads CASSLEGQETQYF. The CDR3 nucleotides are TGTGCCAGCAGCTTGGAGGGCCAAGAGACCCAGTACTTC.

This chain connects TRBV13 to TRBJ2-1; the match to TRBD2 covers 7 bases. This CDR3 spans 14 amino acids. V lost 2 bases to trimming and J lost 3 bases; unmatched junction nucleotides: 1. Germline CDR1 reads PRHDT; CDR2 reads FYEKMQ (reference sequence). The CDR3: CASSLRDYYNEQFF. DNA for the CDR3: TGTGCCAGCAGCTTAAGGGACTACTACAATGAGCAGTTCTTC.

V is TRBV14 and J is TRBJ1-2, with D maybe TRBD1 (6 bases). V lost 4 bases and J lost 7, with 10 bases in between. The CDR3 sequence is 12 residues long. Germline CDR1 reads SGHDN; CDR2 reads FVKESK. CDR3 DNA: TGTGCCAGCAGCCGAAACAGGGCTGGCTACACCTTC. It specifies CASSRNRAGYTF.

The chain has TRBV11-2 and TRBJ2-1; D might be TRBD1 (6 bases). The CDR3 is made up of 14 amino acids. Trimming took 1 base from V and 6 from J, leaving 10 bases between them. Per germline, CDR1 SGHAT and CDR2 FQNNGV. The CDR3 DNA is TGTGCCAGCAGCTTAGGGCAGGGGTCCAATGAGCAGTTCTTC. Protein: CASSLGQGSNEQFF.